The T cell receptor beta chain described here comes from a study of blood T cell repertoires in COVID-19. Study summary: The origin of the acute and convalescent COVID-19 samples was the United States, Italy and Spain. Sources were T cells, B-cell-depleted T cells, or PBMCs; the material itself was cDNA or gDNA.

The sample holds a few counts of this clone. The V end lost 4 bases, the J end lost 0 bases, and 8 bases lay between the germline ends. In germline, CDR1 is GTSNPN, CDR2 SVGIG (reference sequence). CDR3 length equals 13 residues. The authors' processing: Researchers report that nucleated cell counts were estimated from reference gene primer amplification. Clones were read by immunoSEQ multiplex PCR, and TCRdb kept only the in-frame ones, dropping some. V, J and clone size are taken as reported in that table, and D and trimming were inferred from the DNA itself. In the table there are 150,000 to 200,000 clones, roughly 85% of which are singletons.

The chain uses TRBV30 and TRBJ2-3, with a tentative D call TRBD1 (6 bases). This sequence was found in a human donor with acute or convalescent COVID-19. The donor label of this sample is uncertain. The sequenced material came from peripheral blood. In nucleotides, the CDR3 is TGTGCCTGGAACAGGGCTAGCACAGATACGCAGTATTTT. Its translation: CAWNRASTDTQYF.